A single sample gave rise to the 15 T cell receptor beta chains below, sequenced in a study of OX40 agonist ivuxolimab in advanced cancers. TCRdb's table, derived via immunoSEQ multiplex PCR, lists solely in-frame clones and lacks some. The sample includes approximately 82,000 clones, approximately 82% of them seen just once. The material was CD4+ or CD8+ T cells sorted from blood, obtained in a trial of the OX40 agonist ivuxolimab. Receptors originate from an adult with an advanced solid tumor such as melanoma, head and neck, liver or kidney cancer.

The chain joins TRBV6-5 to TRBJ2-3, with 11 positions matching TRBD1. The germline V gene has CDR1 MNHEY and CDR2 SVGAGI. This CDR3 contains 15 residues. V dropped 2 bases and J dropped 2; count of bases not matched to a gene: 0. The DNA of the CDR3 is TGTGCCAGCAGTTACGGACAGGGGGCCACAGATACGCAGTATTTT. Translation gives CASSYGQGATDTQYF.

This chain connects TRBV30 to TRBJ1-1; TRBD1 is a possible D gene (6 bases). Germline CDR1 GTSNPN, CDR2 SVGIG (reference sequence). The CDR3 runs 12 residues. V lost 5 bases and J 5 bases, leaving 12 bases between the germline ends. The CDR3 is CAWDRLGTEAFF. In DNA, the CDR3 is TGTGCCTGGGACAGGTTGGGGACTGAAGCTTTCTTT. Full variable domain (outside the CDR3, taken from reference TRBV30 and TRBJ1-1): SQTIHQWPATLVQPVGSPLSLECTVEGTSNPNLYWYRQAAGRGLQLLFYSVGIGQISSEVPQNLSASRPQDRQFILSSKKLLLSDSGFYLCAWDRLGTEAFFGQGTRLTVV.

In this sample, this clone turned up a few times. The chain is built from TRBV9 and TRBJ1-1; 7 bases line up with TRBD1. CDR3 length: 14 residues. The J segment lost 0 bases and the V segment lost 4 bases, leaving 3 bases of the junction unmatched. Germline V gene sequence: CDR1 SGDLS, CDR2 YYNGEE. CDR3 region: CASSPQGLNTEAFF. The DNA of the CDR3 is TGTGCCAGCAGCCCACAGGGGTTGAACACTGAAGCTTTCTTT.

The rearrangement uses TRBV7-2 and TRBJ2-1; TRBD1 matches 8 bases. The trim removed 5 bases at V and 15 bases at J, leaving 12 bases unmatched. The CDR3 is 13 amino acids. CDR1 is SGHTA, CDR2 FQGNSA, per germline. The CDR3 here is CASSPKNGQGGFF. CDR3 coding DNA: TGTGCCAGCAGCCCCAAGAACGGACAGGGTGGGTTCTTC.

The V and J genes are TRBV5-1 and TRBJ2-5; 10 bases align to TRBD1. V was pared by 3 bases and J by 5 bases, with 7 bases of the junction left unmatched. CDR3 length equals 15 residues. Germline V gene sequence: CDR1 SGHRS, CDR2 YFSETQ. In DNA form, the CDR3 reads TGCGCCAGCAGCTGGCCGACAGGGGGCTGGGAGACCCAGTACTTC. Its translation is CASSWPTGGWETQYF.

This clone has only one observation. The chain carries TRBV7-9 and TRBJ1-4, with 7 bases lining up with TRBD1. This CDR3 is built from 15 residues. The junction had 1 base not matched to a gene; V was cut back by 3 bases and J by 0 bases. Germline-derived CDR1 and CDR2 are SEHNR and FQNEAQ (reference sequence). This CDR3 is CASSFGQATNEKLFF. The DNA for the CDR3 is TGTGCCAGCAGCTTCGGACAGGCAACTAATGAAAAACTGTTTTTT.

The DNA of the CDR3 is TGTGCCAGCAGCCTGACACGTATGGCGCAGTTCTTC. Translation gives CASSLTRMAQFF. The chain recombines TRBV5-8 with TRBJ2-1; D gene ambiguous. The V gene lost 4 bases and the J gene lost 12 bases, with 14 bases spanning the gap. Germline values: CDR1 SGHTS, CDR2 YDEGEE. The CDR3 covers 12 residues.

This chain joins TRBV2 and TRBJ2-5; no reliable D call. There are 13 residues in the CDR3. Trimming pared 9 bases from V and 4 bases from J, leaving 15 bases between. The V gene's germline CDR1 is SNHLY and CDR2 FYNNEI. The CDR3 sequence is CASDLTARETQYF. CDR3 bases: TGTGCCAGTGACTTAACCGCGAGAGAGACCCAGTACTTC.

In this sample, this clone turned up once. This chain uses TRBV5-1 with TRBJ2-2; 7 bases line up with TRBD2. Germline V gene lookup returns CDR1 SGHRS and CDR2 YFSETQ. V lost 7 bases to trimming and J lost 4 bases; unmatched junction nucleotides: 4. The CDR3 is made up of 13 amino acids. DNA of the CDR3: TGCGCCAGCGGAACGGGGGGCACCGGGGAGCTGTTTTTT. It codes for CASGTGGTGELFF.

The chain is built from TRBV30 and TRBJ2-5, with 9 bases fitting TRBD1. The CDR3 runs 15 residues. With V trimmed by 2 bases and J by 1 base, 5 bases remained unmatched. CDR1 is GTSNPN, CDR2 SVGIG, per germline (reference sequence). CDR3 amino acids: CAWSSGQGPQETQYF. CDR3 nucleotide sequence: TGTGCCTGGAGTTCAGGACAGGGGCCCCAAGAGACCCAGTACTTC. The full variable domain, rest sourced from reference TRBV30 and TRBJ2-5, is SQTIHQWPATLVQPVGSPLSLECTVEGTSNPNLYWYRQAAGRGLQLLFYSVGIGQISSEVPQNLSASRPQDRQFILSSKKLLLSDSGFYLCAWSSGQGPQETQYFGPGTRLLVL.

The chain combines TRBV5-3 with TRBJ2-3; 8 positions match TRBD1. TRBV5-3 is reported as an ORF; its role is uncertain. The V gene end was trimmed by 4 bases and the J gene end by 1 base; junction bases not matched to a gene: 5. This CDR3 spans 15 amino acids. The CDR3 reads CARSGDRSRTDTQYF. The CDR3 region has the DNA TGTGCCAGAAGCGGGGACAGGAGCCGCACAGATACGCAGTATTTT.

This clone was recorded once. The chain joins TRBV6-6 to TRBJ2-2; D may be TRBD1 or TRBD2 (6 bases each). The CDR3 sequence is 15 residues long. The V gene lost 5 bases and the J gene lost 0 bases, with 10 bases spanning the gap. CDR1 is MNHNY, CDR2 SVGAGI, per germline (reference sequence). CDR3 DNA sequence: TGTGCCAGCAGTCGCGGGACACCGAACACCGGGGAGCTGTTTTTT. Translated, it gives CASSRGTPNTGELFF.

V usage is TRBV5-1 and J usage is TRBJ2-2; D possibly corresponds to TRBD1 (5 bases). Germline V CDR1 and CDR2: SGHRS, YFSETQ. CDR3 length: 15 residues. V lost 0 bases, J lost 0 bases, and 6 bases lay in between. Here the CDR3 DNA reads TGCGCCAGCAGCTTGGAGACAGCGAACACCGGGGAGCTGTTTTTT. It specifies CASSLETANTGELFF.

This chain joins TRBV4-1 and TRBJ1-1; 7 bases are a match to TRBD1. Germline V gene data show CDR1 as MGHRA and CDR2 as YSYEKL. This CDR3 is 13 amino acids long. Losses at the gene ends were 7 bases for V and 9 bases for J; bases not matched to a gene: 11. For the CDR3, the DNA is TGCGCCAGCACCCGAGCGGGGAGGGGGCAAGCTTTCTTT. Its protein is CASTRAGRGQAFF.

The genes are TRBV4-2 and TRBJ2-5, with a possible D match to TRBD1 (5 bases). This CDR3 has 14 residues. V was trimmed by 2 bases and J by 1 base, leaving 8 bases between them. The germline V gene has CDR1 LGHNA and CDR2 YNFKEQ. The CDR3 region is CASSQIGVQETQYF. CDR3 nucleotides: TGTGCCAGCAGCCAAATAGGGGTCCAAGAGACCCAGTACTTC.